This passage covers 7 T cell receptor beta chains from one sample sequenced in a study of OX40 agonist ivuxolimab in advanced cancers. Measured with immunoSEQ multiplex PCR; TCRdb has only the in-frame clones, and not every one. This table has around 67,000 clones, more than 70% appearing once. The sequenced sample was CD4+ or CD8+ T cells sorted from blood, obtained in a trial of the OX40 agonist ivuxolimab. The receptors were sampled from an adult with an advanced solid tumor such as melanoma, head and neck, liver or kidney cancer.

The chain recombines TRBV5-4 with TRBJ2-1; 13 bases fit TRBD2. Germline trimming cut 0 bases from V and 5 bases from J; bases unmatched to any gene: 2. This CDR3 has 16 amino acids. CDR1 is SGHNT, CDR2 YYREEE, per germline (reference sequence). The CDR3 spells CASSLAGTSGNNEQFF. The DNA for the CDR3 is TGTGCCAGCAGCTTGGCCGGGACTAGCGGGAACAATGAGCAGTTCTTC.

The chain uses TRBV27 and TRBJ2-1, with a weak D call TRBD2 (7 bases). The germline V gene has CDR1 MNHEY and CDR2 SMNVEV (reference sequence). V shed 5 bases and J shed 0 bases, with 20 bases lying between them. This CDR3 region has 18 residues. The CDR3 coding sequence is TGTGCCAGCAGTACTTATCGAGGGGGGGGGAGCTCCTACAATGAGCAGTTCTTC. Translated: CASSTYRGGGSSYNEQFF.

V is TRBV5-1 and J is TRBJ2-1; D possibly corresponds to TRBD2 (6 bases). The CDR3 totals 15 residues. With 0 bases removed from V and 4 bases from J, the gap between germline ends came to 11 bases. Germline CDR1 and CDR2: SGHRS and YFSETQ. The CDR3 here is CASSLVASAYNEQFF. The CDR3 DNA reads TGCGCCAGCAGCTTGGTGGCTAGCGCTTACAATGAGCAGTTCTTC.

The rearrangement joins TRBV7-9 to TRBJ1-2, with 8 bases that match TRBD1. The CDR3 length is 16 residues. CDR1 and CDR2 (germline): SEHNR, FQNEAQ (reference sequence). With V trimmed by 1 base and J by 6 bases, 10 bases remained unmatched. CDR3 loop: CASSLGGGETGDGYTF. In DNA form, the CDR3 reads TGTGCCAGCAGCTTAGGAGGTGGTGAGACAGGGGATGGCTACACCTTC.

Note on this clone: One end of the junction is discordant with germline, which a read error may explain. The rearrangement joins TRBV28 to TRBJ2-7; no reliable D call. The CDR3 spans 14 residues. Germline V gene lookup returns CDR1 MDHEN and CDR2 SYDVKM. The CDR3 region is CASSLGQLSFKRDF. CDR3 coding DNA: TGTGCCAGCAGTTTGGGTCAGCTCTCTTTCAAAAGGGACTTC.

V is TRBV5-1 and J is TRBJ2-7; D unresolved. The germline V and J ends were trimmed by 1 base and 5 bases, with 4 bases remaining between them. The CDR3 totals 11 residues. Germline V lookup: CDR1 SGHRS, CDR2 YFSETQ. The CDR3 DNA reads as TGCGCCAGCAGCTTGATCAACGAGCAGTACTTC. Translated: CASSLINEQYF. Together with reference TRBV5-1 and TRBJ2-7, the CDR3 gives the full variable domain: KAGVTQTPRYLIKTRGQQVTLSCSPISGHRSVSWYQQTPGQGLQFLFEYFSETQRNKGNFPGRFSGRQFSNSRSEMNVSTLELGDSALYLCASSLINEQYFGPGTRLTVT.

The V and J genes are TRBV21-1 and TRBJ2-7; the table calls TRBD2, which could not be checked here. TRBV21-1 is described as a pseudogene. This CDR3 has 16 residues. The CDR3 DNA reads TGTGCCAGCAGCAAAGCTCGGCTAGCATGCCTCCCCGAGCAGTACTTC. Its translation: CASSKARLACLPEQYF.